Included here is one T cell receptor (beta chain) sequence, with context. Its antigen is unknown. The data were produced by immunoSEQ multiplex PCR, yet TCRdb's version contains in-frame clones alone and is incomplete. The sample shows some 150,000 clones, approximately 90% of them seen only once. These data originate in a study of T cell responses to AZD1222 COVID-19 vaccine. The study, taken as a whole, reports: Vaccination with two AZD1222 doses was followed by a rise in Spike-specific TCR breadth and depth. No day 14 peak samples; only post-peak repertoires were characterized. Most donors were white British, females outnumbered males, and clonal diversity was possibly underestimated.

The germline CDR1 and CDR2 sequences are SGHNT and YYREEE (reference sequence). The germline V and J ends were trimmed by 0 bases and 3 bases, with 10 bases remaining between them. This CDR3 is built from 14 residues. This sequence was found in an adult in good health. Sample: peripheral blood, taken on day 0 of MenACWY control vaccination. The chain joins TRBV5-4 to TRBJ2-7; D unresolved. The CDR3 DNA follows: TGTGCCAGCAGCTTGGACCCGAGCTACTACGAGCAGTACTTC. Encoded protein: CASSLDPSYYEQYF.